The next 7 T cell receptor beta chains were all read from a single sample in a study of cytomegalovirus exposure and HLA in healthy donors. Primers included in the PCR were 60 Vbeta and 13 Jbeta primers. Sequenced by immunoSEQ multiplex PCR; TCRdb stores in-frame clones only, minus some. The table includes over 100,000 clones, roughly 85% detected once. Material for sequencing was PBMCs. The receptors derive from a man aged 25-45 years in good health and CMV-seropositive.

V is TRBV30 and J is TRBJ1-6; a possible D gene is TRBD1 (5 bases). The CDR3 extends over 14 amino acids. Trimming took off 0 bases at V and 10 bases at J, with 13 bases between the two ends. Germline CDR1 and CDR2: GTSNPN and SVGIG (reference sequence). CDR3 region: CAWSVVPGLSPLHF. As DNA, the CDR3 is TGTGCCTGGAGTGTGGTCCCAGGGTTATCACCCCTCCACTTT.

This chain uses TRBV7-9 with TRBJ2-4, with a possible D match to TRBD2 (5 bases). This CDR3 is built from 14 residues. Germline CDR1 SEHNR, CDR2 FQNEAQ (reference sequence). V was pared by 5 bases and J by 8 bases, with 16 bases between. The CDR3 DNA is TGTGCCAGCAGCCCTAGGACTCGCGGAGACATTCAGTACTTC. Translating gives CASSPRTRGDIQYF.

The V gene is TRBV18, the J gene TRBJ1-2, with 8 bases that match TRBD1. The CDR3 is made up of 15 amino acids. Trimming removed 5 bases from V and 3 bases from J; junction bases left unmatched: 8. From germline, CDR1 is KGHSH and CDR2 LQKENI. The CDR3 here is CASSSDRGLYYGYTF. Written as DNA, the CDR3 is TGTGCCAGCTCATCCGACAGGGGTCTATACTATGGCTACACCTTC.

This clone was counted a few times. The CDR3 DNA reads TGTGCCAGCAGTGACTCAGGGGACAGTCTGAAAGCTTTCTTT. This encodes CASSDSGDSLKAFF. V gene TRBV6-4 combines with J gene TRBJ1-1; TRBD1 matches at 7 bases. The length of the CDR3 is 14 residues. Trimming at V came to 0 bases and at J to 9 bases, leaving 7 bases not matched to a gene. Germline lookup yields CDR1 MRHNA and CDR2 SNTAGT.

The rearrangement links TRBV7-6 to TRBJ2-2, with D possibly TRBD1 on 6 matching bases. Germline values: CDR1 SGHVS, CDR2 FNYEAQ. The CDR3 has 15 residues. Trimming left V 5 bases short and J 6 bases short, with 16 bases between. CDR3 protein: CASSSYRVRPGELFF. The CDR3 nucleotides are TGTGCCAGCAGCAGCTACAGGGTACGGCCCGGGGAGCTGTTTTTT.

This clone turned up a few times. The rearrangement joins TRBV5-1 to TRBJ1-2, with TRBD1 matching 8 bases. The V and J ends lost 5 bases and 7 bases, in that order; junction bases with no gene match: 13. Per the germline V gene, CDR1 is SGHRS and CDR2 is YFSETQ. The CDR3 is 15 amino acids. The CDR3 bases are TGCGCCAGCAGTTCGAACCCGGACAGGGCAAGTGGCTACACCTTC. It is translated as CASSSNPDRASGYTF.

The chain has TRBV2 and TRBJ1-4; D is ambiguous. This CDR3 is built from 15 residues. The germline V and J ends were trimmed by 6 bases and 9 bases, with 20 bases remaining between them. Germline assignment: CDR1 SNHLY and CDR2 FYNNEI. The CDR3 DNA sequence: TGTGCCAGCAGGGAGACGACGGGATCTAGCAAAAAACTGTTTTTT. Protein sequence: CASRETTGSSKKLFF.